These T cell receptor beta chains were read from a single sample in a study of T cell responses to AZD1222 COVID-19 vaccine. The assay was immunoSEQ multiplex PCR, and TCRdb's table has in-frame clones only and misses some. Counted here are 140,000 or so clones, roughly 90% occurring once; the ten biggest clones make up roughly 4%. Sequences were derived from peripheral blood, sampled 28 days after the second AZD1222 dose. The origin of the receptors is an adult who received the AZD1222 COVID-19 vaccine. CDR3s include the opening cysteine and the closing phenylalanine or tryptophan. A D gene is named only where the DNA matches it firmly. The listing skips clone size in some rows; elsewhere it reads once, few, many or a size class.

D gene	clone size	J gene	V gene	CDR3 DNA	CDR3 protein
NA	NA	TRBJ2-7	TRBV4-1	TGCGCCAGCAGCCAAGATCGTGAGAGCTCCTACGAGCAGTACTTC	CASSQDRESSYEQYF
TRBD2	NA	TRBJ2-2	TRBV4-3	TGCGCCAGCAGCCAAGATACGAGCGGGGTCACCGGGGAGCTGTTTTTT	CASSQDTSGVTGELFF
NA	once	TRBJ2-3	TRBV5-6	TGTGCCAGCAGTGGGGCCGTACAGAGGAGCACAGATACGCAGTATTTT	CASSGAVQRSTDTQYF
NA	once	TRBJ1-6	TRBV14	TGTGCCAGCAGCCAAGAGCCAGGGCTTAATTCACCCCTCCACTTT	CASSQEPGLNSPLHF
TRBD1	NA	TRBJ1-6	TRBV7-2	TGTGCCAGCAGTTACGGGACAGGGGTGTCCCTCCACTTT	CASSYGTGVSLHF
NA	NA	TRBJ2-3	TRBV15	TGTGCCACCAGCAGAGAGGCGGGGAGCACAGATACGCAGTATTTT	CATSREAGSTDTQYF
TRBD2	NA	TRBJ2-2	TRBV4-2	TGTGCCAGCAGCCAGACACTAGCGGCTAACACCGGGGAGCTGTTTTTT	CASSQTLAANTGELFF
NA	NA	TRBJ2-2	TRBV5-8	TGTGCCAGCAGCCTCCGACAGGGAGGGAACACCGGGGAGCTGTTTTTT	CASSLRQGGNTGELFF
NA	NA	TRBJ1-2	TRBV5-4	TGTGCCAGCAGCTTGGCAGGAGGGGGGGGCGCATACTATGGCTACACCTTC	CASSLAGGGGAYYGYTF
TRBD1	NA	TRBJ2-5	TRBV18	TGTGCCAGCTCACTCCAGGACAGGCTGCGAGAGACCCAGTACTTC	CASSLQDRLRETQYF
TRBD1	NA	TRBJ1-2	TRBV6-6	TGTGCCAGCAGTCCTACAGGGGTTGGGGGCTACACCTTC	CASSPTGVGGYTF
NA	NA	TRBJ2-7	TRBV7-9	TGTGCCAGCAGCTTAGCGCAGGGCCGCTCCTACGAGCAGTACTTC	CASSLAQGRSYEQYF
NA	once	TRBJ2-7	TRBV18	TGTGCCAGCTCACCTCCCAGCTCCTACGAGCAGTACTTC	CASSPPSSYEQYF
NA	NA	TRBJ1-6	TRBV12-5	TGTGCTCCGCGGGGTACCTATAATTCACCCCTCCACTTT	CAPRGTYNSPLHF
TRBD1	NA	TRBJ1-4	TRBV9	TGTGCCAGCAGCGTATCGACAGGGCGAGGGGCTAATGAAAAACTGTTTTTT	CASSVSTGRGANEKLFF
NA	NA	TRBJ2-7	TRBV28	TGTGCCAGCACCGTTGGTGGAGGTTCCTACGAGCAGTACTTC	CASTVGGGSYEQYF
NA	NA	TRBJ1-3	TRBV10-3	TGTGCCATCAGGGAGGGTGGAAACACCATATATTTT	CAIREGGNTIYF
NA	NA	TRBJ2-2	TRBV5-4	TGTGCCAGCAGCTTGGATGGGTCCAGGAGGTCCACCGGGGAGCTGTTTTTT	CASSLDGSRRSTGELFF
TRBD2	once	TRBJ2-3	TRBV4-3	TGCGCCAGCAGCCAAGATTTACGCGGGGGGGCACTGAATACGCAGTATTTT	CASSQDLRGGALNTQYF
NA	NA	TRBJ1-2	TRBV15	TGTGCCACCAGCAGGGACCGGGCTAACTATGGCTACACCTTC	CATSRDRANYGYTF
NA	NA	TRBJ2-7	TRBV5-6	TGTGCCAGCAGCTTGGGAAGGGCTGGCGAGCAGTACTTC	CASSLGRAGEQYF
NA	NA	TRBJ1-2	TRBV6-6	TGTGCCAGCAGTTACTCCCTAACCGAGAGGGGCTACACCTTC	CASSYSLTERGYTF
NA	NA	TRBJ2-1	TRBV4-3	TGCGCCAGCAGCCTAAGGGGGGGCTTCTACAATGAGCAGTTCTTC	CASSLRGGFYNEQFF
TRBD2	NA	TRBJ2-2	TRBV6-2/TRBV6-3	TGTGCCAGCAGTTACGCTAGCGGTTACACCGGGGAGCTGTTTTTT	CASSYASGYTGELFF
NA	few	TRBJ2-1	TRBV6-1	TGTGCCAGCAGTGAATTTACTGTACGGCAGTTCTTC	CASSEFTVRQFF
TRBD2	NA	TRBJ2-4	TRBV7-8	TGTGCCAGCAGCTCGACTAGCGGGAGAACCAAAAACATTCAGTACTTC	CASSSTSGRTKNIQYF
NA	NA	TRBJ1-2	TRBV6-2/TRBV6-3	TGTGCCAGCAGTTACTCGAGAATCCACGCCCGGGACTACACCTTC	CASSYSRIHARDYTF
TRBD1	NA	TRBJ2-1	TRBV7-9	TGTGCCAGCAGCCCATTCCGGGACAGGGAGCAGTTCTTC	CASSPFRDREQFF
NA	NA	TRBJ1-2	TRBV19	TGTGCCAGTAGTATAGTACACAGGGAGGACTACACCTTC	CASSIVHREDYTF
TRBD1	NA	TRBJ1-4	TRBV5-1	TGCGCCAGCAGCTGGGATGGGACAGGGGATGAAAAACTGTTTTTT	CASSWDGTGDEKLFF
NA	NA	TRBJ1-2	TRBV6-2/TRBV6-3	TGTGCCACCCGCCCCAGGGTCAACTATGGCTACACCTTC	CATRPRVNYGYTF
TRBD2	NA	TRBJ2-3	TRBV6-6	TGTGCCAGCAGTTATAGCGGGGGGCCCGTCCGGGATACGCAGTATTTT	CASSYSGGPVRDTQYF
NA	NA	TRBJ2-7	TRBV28	TGTGCCAGCAGCTGGGGCCACTACGAGCAGTACTTC	CASSWGHYEQYF
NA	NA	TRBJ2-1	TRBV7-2	TGTGCCAGCAGCTTAGCCAAGGATGGAGAGCAGTTCTTC	CASSLAKDGEQFF
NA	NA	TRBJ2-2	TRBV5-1	TGCGCCAGCAGCTTAAGAGAGACGGACACCGGGGAGCTGTTTTTT	CASSLRETDTGELFF
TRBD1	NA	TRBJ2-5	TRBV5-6	TGTGCCAGCAGCTTAGGGGACAGGGTATCAGGCCTGGGAAAGACCCAGTACTTC	CASSLGDRVSGLGKTQYF
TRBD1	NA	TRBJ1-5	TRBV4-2	TGTGCCAGCAGCCAGTTCGGACAGGGTAATCAGCCCCAGCATTTT	CASSQFGQGNQPQHF
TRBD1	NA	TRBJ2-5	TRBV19	TGTGCCAGTAGTATCTCACGCGGGACAGGCAATGGCCAGTACTTC	CASSISRGTGNGQYF
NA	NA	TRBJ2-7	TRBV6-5	TGTGCCAGCAGTTATCCCCTCTGGCGGGCCGACTACGAGCAGTACTTC	CASSYPLWRADYEQYF
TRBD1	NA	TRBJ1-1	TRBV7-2	TGTGCCAGCAGCTCCATTTTTTGGGGGACAGGGGTCGCTTTCTTT	CASSSIFWGTGVAFF
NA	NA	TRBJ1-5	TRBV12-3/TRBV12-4	TGTGCCAGCAGTTTATCCGGCGGTCAGCCCCAGCATTTT	CASSLSGGQPQHF
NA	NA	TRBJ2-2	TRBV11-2	TGTGCCAGCAGCTTTCCAACGGGCAACACCGGGGAGCTGTTTTTT	CASSFPTGNTGELFF
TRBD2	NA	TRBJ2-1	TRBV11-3	TGTGCCAGCAGCTCCCGACTAGCGGGGGGGCCCGAGCAGTTCTTC	CASSSRLAGGPEQFF
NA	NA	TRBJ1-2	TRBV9	TGTGCCAGCAGCGTAGGGGCAGGCTATGGCTACACCTTC	CASSVGAGYGYTF
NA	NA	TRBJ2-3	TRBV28	TGTGCCACCCTTAATCCGCTCACAGATACGCAGTATTTT	CATLNPLTDTQYF
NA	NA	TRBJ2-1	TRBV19	TGTGCCAGTAGTATCGGCCTTGGGAACAATGAGCAGTTCTTC	CASSIGLGNNEQFF
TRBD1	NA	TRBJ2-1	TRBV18	TGTGCCAGCTCACCCTCGACAGGGGACAATGAGCAGTTCTTC	CASSPSTGDNEQFF
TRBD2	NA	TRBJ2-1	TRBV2	TGTGCCAGCGGGGTAGCGGGAGGTCCTGAGCAGTTCTTC	CASGVAGGPEQFF
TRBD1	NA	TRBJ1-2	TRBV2	TGTGCCAGCCGTACACAGGGACAGGACTATGGCTACACCTTC	CASRTQGQDYGYTF
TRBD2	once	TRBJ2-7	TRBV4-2	TGTGCCAGCAGCCAAGATCGGGTAGCGGGGGGTCGGCAGTACTTC	CASSQDRVAGGRQYF
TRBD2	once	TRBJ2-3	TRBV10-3	TGTGCCATCCTGAGGCGGGAGGGCCGGCGAGATACGCAGTATTTT	CAILRREGRRDTQYF
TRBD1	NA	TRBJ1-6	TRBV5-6	TGTGCCAGCAGCCGGGACAGCTCCTATAATTCACCCCTCCACTTT	CASSRDSSYNSPLHF
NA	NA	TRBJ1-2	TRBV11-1	TGTGCCAGCAGCCGGGTCGGTCTTGGCTACACCTTC	CASSRVGLGYTF
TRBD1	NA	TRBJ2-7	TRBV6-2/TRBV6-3	TGTGCCAGCAGCCTGGATGGGACAGGGGGGTACGAGCAGTACTTC	CASSLDGTGGYEQYF
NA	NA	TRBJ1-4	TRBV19	TGTGCCAGTAGTATAGCCTCAAGGGCCCGGAGGAGTGAAAAACTGTTTTTT	CASSIASRARRSEKLFF
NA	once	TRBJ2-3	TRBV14	TGTGCCAGCAGCCAAGTTACGGGAGATACGCAGTATTTT	CASSQVTGDTQYF